This section outlines one TCR beta chain sequence together with its context. This clone has a single count. The antigen it recognizes is unknown. No clone much larger than this one lies a single base away; base qualities are absent. The sample is drawn from a study of technical replicates of blood from a few donors (dated by TCRdb to the late 2010s). The library was built by means of the immunoSEQ multiplex PCR assay. TCRdb took over this immuneACCESS table, retaining in-frame rearrangements with V and J assigned. Such tables are incomplete; in checked studies, under half of the missing clones stem from an unresolved V gene, and the remainder is unexplained. The sample contains approximately 70,000 clones, about 90% of them found a single time. Of the sample, under 0.5% is held by the ten largest clones. The CDR3 runs 16 amino acids, cysteine and phenylalanine included. The sequence is cut down to CDR3 DNA, 48 bases in frame from base 1. CDR1 LGHNA and CDR2 YNFKEQ were looked up in the germline V gene. The germline ends are 20 bases apart after V is trimmed by 4 bases and J by 10 bases.

The material sequenced was T cells isolated from PBMCs. This TCR was recovered from a human donor in good health. The rearranged segments are TRBV4-2 and TRBJ2-6; the D segment could be TRBD1, given 6 matching bases. The sequenced DNA is TGTGCCAGCAGCCCGCATGAGGGGACAATAATTAACGTCCTGACTTTC. Its protein reads: CASSPHEGTIINVLTF.